The clone carrying this T cell receptor (beta chain) was seen at least ten times. The antigen is not known. This entry comes from a study of identical twins. Whole-study results and caveats: In monozygotic twins, models underestimated the sharing of out-of-frame TCR alpha. Memory repertoires lacked the insertion deficit that abundant cord blood beta clonotypes showed.

CDR3 length: 16 residues. Germline CDR1 reads SQVTM; CDR2 reads ANQGSEA. V trimming: 5 bases; J trimming: 5 bases; junction bases outside the gene matches: 6. In TCRdb, the 5' RACE reads were re-called with MiXCR into one record per CDR3 protein. The sample includes about 210,000 distinct CDR3 sequences, roughly 9.4% of them seen just once. J is TRBJ2-2 and V is TRBV29-1; 15 bases fit TRBD2. The source material was memory (CD45RO+) T cells sorted from blood. The receptor comes from a woman between 18 and 29 years old in good health. The CDR3 DNA reads as TGCAGCGTTACGGGACTAGCGGGAGGTGGAACCGGGGAGCTGTTTTTT. Translating it yields CSVTGLAGGGTGELFF.